Listed here is a single T cell receptor beta chain. A read error may be the cause here, since a much bigger clone is one base away. Unique molecular identifiers featured in how the TCRbeta library was prepared. TCRdb recomputed calls from the PCR reads with MiXCR, one row per CDR3 protein. The data contain around 270,000 distinct CDR3 sequences, around a tenth of them seen just once; the ten biggest clones take up approximately 7.6%. The data belong to a study of T-cell reconstitution after alpha-beta-depleted transplantation in children. Germline V gives CDR1 SQVTM, CDR2 ANQGSEA. Trimming pared 2 bases from V and 2 bases from J, leaving 16 bases between. The CDR3 sequence is 16 residues long.

This TCR was sampled from a boy under three years old with acute myeloid leukemia, due to receive a stem cell transplant. The input for sequencing was PBMCs, taken before TCRalphabeta/CD19-depleted stem cell transplant. The chain recombines TRBV29-1 with TRBJ1-3; D is perhaps TRBD1 (5 bases). The CDR3 region is CSVEMPGGGPGNTIYF. Here the CDR3 DNA reads TGCAGCGTTGAAATGCCCGGGGGGGGACCTGGAAACACCATATATTTT.